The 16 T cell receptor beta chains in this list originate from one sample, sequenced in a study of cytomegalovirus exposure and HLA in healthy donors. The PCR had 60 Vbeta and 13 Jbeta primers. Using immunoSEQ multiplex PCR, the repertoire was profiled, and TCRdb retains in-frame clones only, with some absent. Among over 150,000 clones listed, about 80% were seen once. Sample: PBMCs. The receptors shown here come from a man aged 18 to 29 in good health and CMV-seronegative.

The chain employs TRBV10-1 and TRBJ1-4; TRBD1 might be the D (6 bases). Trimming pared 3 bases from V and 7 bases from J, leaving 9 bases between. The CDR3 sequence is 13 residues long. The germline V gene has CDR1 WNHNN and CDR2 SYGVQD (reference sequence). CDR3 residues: CASSDGQSEKLFF. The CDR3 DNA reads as TGCGCCAGCAGTGACGGACAGAGTGAAAAACTGTTTTTT.

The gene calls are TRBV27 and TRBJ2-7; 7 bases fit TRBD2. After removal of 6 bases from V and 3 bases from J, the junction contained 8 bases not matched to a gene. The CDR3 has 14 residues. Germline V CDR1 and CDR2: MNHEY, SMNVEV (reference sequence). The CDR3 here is CASSIGGTIYEQYF. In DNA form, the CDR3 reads TGTGCCAGCAGCATAGGCGGGACTATCTACGAGCAGTACTTC.

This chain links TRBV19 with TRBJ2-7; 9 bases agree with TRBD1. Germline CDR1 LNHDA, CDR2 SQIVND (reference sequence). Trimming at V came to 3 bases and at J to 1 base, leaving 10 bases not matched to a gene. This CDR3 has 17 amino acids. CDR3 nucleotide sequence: TGTGCCAGTAGTATCCTCCCGGGACAGGGATTTTCCTACGAGCAGTACTTC. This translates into CASSILPGQGFSYEQYF.

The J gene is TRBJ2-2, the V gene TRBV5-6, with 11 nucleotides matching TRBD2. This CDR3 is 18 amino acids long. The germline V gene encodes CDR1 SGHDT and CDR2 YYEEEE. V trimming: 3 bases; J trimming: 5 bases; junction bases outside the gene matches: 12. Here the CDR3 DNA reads TGTGCCAGCAGCTATAGCGGACTAGCGGGTACGGTAACCGGGGAGCTGTTTTTT. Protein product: CASSYSGLAGTVTGELFF. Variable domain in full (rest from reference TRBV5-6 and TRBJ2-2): DAGVTQSPTHLIKTRGQQVTLRCSPKSGHDTVSWYQQALGQGPQFIFQYYEEEERQRGNFPDRFSGHQFPNYSSELNVNALLLGDSALYLCASSYSGLAGTVTGELFFGEGSRLTVL.

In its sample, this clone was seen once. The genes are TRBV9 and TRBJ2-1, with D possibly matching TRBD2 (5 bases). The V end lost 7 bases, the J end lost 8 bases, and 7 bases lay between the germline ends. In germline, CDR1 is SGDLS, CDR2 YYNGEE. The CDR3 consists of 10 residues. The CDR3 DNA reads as TGTGCCAGCGGAGGTGATGAGCAGTTCTTC. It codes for CASGGDEQFF. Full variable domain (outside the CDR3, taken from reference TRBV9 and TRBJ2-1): DSGVTQTPKHLITATGQRVTLRCSPRSGDLSVYWYQQSLDQGLQFLIQYYNGEERAKGNILERFSAQQFPDLHSELNLSSLELGDSALYFCASGGDEQFFGPGTRLTVL.

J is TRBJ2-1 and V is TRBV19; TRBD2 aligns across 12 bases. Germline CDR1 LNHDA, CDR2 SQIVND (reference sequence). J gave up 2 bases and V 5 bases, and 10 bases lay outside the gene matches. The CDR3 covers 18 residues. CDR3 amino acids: CASSSWEGLAGAYNEQFF. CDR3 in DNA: TGTGCCAGTAGTTCCTGGGAGGGACTAGCGGGTGCCTACAATGAGCAGTTCTTC.

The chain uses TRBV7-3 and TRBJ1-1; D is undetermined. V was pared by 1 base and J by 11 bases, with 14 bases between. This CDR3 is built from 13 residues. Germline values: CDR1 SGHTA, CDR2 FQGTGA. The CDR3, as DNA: TGTGCCAGCAGCTTAATTTTCGGGGAGGCGGCTTTCTTT. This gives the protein CASSLIFGEAAFF.

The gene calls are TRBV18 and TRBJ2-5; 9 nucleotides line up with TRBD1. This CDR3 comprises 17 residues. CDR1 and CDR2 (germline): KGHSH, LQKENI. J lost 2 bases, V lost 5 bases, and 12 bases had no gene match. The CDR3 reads CASSSLYRDRVQETQYF. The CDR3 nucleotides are TGTGCCAGCTCATCCTTATATCGGGACAGGGTACAAGAGACCCAGTACTTC.

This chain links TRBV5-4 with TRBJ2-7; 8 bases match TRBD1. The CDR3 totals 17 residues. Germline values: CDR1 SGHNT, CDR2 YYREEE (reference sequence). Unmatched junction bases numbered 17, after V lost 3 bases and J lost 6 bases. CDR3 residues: CASSSPKSGGTLSEQYF. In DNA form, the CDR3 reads TGTGCCAGCAGCTCCCCAAAATCAGGGGGCACCCTCTCCGAGCAGTACTTC.

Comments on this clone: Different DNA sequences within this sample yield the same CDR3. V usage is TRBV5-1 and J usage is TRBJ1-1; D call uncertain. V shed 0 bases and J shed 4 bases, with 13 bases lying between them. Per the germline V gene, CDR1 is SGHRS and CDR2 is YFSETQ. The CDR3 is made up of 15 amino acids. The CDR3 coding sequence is TGCGCCAGCAGCTTGGGTAGGGAGGTTGGCACTGAAGCTTTCTTT. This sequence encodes CASSLGREVGTEAFF.

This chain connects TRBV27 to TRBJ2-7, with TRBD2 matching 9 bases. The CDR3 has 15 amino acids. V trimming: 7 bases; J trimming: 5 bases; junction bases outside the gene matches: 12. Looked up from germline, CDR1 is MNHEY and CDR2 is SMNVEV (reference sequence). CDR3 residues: CASTRRREGFNEQYF. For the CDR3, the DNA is TGTGCCAGCACCCGACGGCGGGAGGGCTTCAACGAGCAGTACTTC.

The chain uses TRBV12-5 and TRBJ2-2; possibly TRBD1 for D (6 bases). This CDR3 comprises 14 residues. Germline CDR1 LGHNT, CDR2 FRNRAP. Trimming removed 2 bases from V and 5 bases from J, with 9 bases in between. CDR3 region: CASGLTGQTGELFF. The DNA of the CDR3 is TGTGCTAGTGGTTTGACAGGGCAGACCGGGGAGCTGTTTTTT.

DNA of the CDR3: TGTGCCAGCAGTGAACTGCCAGGGCCTGAGCAGTTCTTC. The encoded protein is CASSELPGPEQFF. The chain is built from TRBV25-1 and TRBJ2-1; TRBD1 might be the D (5 bases). This CDR3 contains 13 residues. The V end was cut by 2 bases, the J end by 9 bases, with 11 bases between. The germline gives CDR1 MGHDK, CDR2 SYGVNS. The full variable domain, in which reference TRBV25-1 and TRBJ2-1 provide the parts outside the CDR3, is EADIYQTPRYLVIGTGKKITLECSQTMGHDKMYWYQQDPGMELHLIHYSYGVNSTEKGDLSSESTVSRIRTEHFPLTLESARPSHTSQYLCASSELPGPEQFFGPGTRLTVL.

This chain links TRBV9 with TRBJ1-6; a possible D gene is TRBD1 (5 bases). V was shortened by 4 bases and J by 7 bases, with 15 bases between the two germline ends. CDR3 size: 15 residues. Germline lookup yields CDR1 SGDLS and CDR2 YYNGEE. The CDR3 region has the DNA TGTGCCAGCAGCCCCCGACAGACCAGAAATTCACCCCTCCACTTT. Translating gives CASSPRQTRNSPLHF.

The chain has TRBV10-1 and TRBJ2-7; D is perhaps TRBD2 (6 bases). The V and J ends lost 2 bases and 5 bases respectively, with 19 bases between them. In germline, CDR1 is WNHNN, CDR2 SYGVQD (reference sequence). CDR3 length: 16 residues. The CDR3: CASSEGGRPEGNEQYF. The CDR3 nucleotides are TGCGCCAGCAGTGAGGGCGGACGGCCGGAGGGTAACGAGCAGTACTTC.

CDR3 loop: CASSPRDRGRAFF. CDR3 nucleotides: TGTGCCAGCAGCCCTCGGGACAGGGGGCGAGCTTTCTTT. The chain recombines TRBV11-2 with TRBJ1-1; TRBD1 matches 12 bases. Germline V gives CDR1 SGHAT, CDR2 FQNNGV. This CDR3 is 13 amino acids long. V dropped 5 bases and J dropped 10; count of bases not matched to a gene: 5.